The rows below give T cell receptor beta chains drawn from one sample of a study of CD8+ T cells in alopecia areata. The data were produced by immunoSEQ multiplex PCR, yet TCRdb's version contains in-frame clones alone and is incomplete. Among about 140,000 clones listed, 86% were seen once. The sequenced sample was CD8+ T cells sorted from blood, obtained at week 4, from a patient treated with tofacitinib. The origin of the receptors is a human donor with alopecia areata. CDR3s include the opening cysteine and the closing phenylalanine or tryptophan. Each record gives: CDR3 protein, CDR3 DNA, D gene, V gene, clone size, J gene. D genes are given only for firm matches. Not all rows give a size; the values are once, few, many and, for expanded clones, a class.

CDR3aa: CAIRTSGSTGELFF
CDR3nt: TGCGCCATACGGACTAGCGGGAGCACCGGGGAGCTGTTTTTT
d_gene: TRBD2
v_gene: TRBV10-2
abundance: .
j_gene: TRBJ2-2

CDR3aa: CASRDSPYEQYF
CDR3nt: TGTGCCAGCCGGGACAGTCCCTACGAGCAGTACTTC
d_gene: TRBD1
v_gene: TRBV2
abundance: .
j_gene: TRBJ2-7

CDR3aa: CASSEAPTSGRSSYNEQFF
CDR3nt: TGTGCCAGCAGTGAAGCGCCGACTAGCGGGAGGAGCTCCTACAATGAGCAGTTCTTC
d_gene: TRBD2
v_gene: TRBV2
abundance: .
j_gene: TRBJ2-1

CDR3aa: CASSPSYLAVAYNEQFF
CDR3nt: TGCGCCAGCAGCCCCTCCTACCTAGCGGTTGCCTACAATGAGCAGTTCTTC
d_gene: TRBD2
v_gene: TRBV4-1
abundance: .
j_gene: TRBJ2-1

CDR3aa: CASSVGDIVAFF
CDR3nt: TGTGCCAGCAGCGTAGGTGATATTGTAGCTTTCTTT
d_gene: .
v_gene: TRBV9
abundance: .
j_gene: TRBJ1-1

CDR3aa: CSVVQGESLHF
CDR3nt: TGCAGCGTTGTGCAGGGAGAGTCCCTCCACTTT
d_gene: .
v_gene: TRBV29-1
abundance: .
j_gene: TRBJ1-6

CDR3aa: CASSLSKGAADTQYF
CDR3nt: TGTGCCAGCAGCTTAAGTAAGGGGGCTGCAGATACGCAGTATTTT
d_gene: TRBD1
v_gene: TRBV7-9
abundance: .
j_gene: TRBJ2-3

CDR3aa: CASSLIRSEAYEQYF
CDR3nt: TGTGCCAGCAGTCTTATCCGAAGCGAGGCCTACGAGCAGTACTTC
d_gene: .
v_gene: TRBV2
abundance: .
j_gene: TRBJ2-7

CDR3aa: CSVEDGTGGPYEQYF
CDR3nt: TGCAGCGTTGAAGACGGGACAGGGGGACCCTACGAGCAGTACTTC
d_gene: TRBD1
v_gene: TRBV29-1
abundance: .
j_gene: TRBJ2-7

CDR3aa: CAWGTYEQYF
CDR3nt: TGTGCCTGGGGGACCTACGAGCAGTACTTC
d_gene: .
v_gene: TRBV30
abundance: .
j_gene: TRBJ2-7

CDR3aa: CSVPPRTGPKNYGYTF
CDR3nt: TGCAGCGTCCCTCCCCGGACAGGTCCGAAAAACTATGGCTACACCTTC
d_gene: TRBD1
v_gene: TRBV29-1
abundance: .
j_gene: TRBJ1-2

CDR3aa: CASSSRTTEAFF
CDR3nt: TGTGCCAGCAGCTCTCGGACCACTGAAGCTTTCTTT
d_gene: .
v_gene: TRBV9
abundance: .
j_gene: TRBJ1-1

CDR3aa: CASRQGAIGELFF
CDR3nt: TGTGCCAGCCGACAGGGGGCTATAGGGGAGCTGTTTTTT
d_gene: TRBD1
v_gene: TRBV27
abundance: .
j_gene: TRBJ2-2

CDR3aa: CASSQLQADTQYF
CDR3nt: TGTGCCAGCAGTCAACTTCAGGCAGATACGCAGTATTTT
d_gene: .
v_gene: TRBV27
abundance: .
j_gene: TRBJ2-3

CDR3aa: CASSGPNTGELFF
CDR3nt: TGTGCCAGCAGCGGACCTAACACCGGGGAGCTGTTTTTT
d_gene: .
v_gene: TRBV9
abundance: .
j_gene: TRBJ2-2

CDR3aa: CASRTTGGANTEAFF
CDR3nt: TGTGCCAGCAGGACTACAGGGGGCGCGAACACTGAAGCTTTCTTT
d_gene: TRBD1
v_gene: TRBV6-1
abundance: .
j_gene: TRBJ1-1

CDR3aa: CASSPPPGETQYF
CDR3nt: TGTGCCAGCAGTCCTCCCCCCGGGGAGACCCAGTACTTC
d_gene: .
v_gene: TRBV6-1
abundance: once
j_gene: TRBJ2-5

CDR3aa: CASSGKRPVRIRIVYEQYF
CDR3nt: TGTGCCAGCAGTGGAAAACGTCCGGTCCGGATTAGAATCGTCTACGAGCAGTACTTC
d_gene: .
v_gene: TRBV6-1
abundance: .
j_gene: TRBJ2-7

CDR3aa: CAWSGREGGLYEQYF
CDR3nt: TGTGCCTGGTCTGGGAGGGAGGGAGGTTTATACGAGCAGTACTTC
d_gene: TRBD2
v_gene: TRBV30
abundance: .
j_gene: TRBJ2-7

CDR3aa: CSVAILGADTGELFF
CDR3nt: TGCAGCGTTGCCATTTTGGGGGCGGACACCGGGGAGCTGTTTTTT
d_gene: .
v_gene: TRBV29-1
abundance: .
j_gene: TRBJ2-2

CDR3aa: CASTRWGADTGELFF
CDR3nt: TGCGCCAGCACCCGCTGGGGGGCGGACACCGGGGAGCTGTTTTTT
d_gene: .
v_gene: TRBV5-1
abundance: .
j_gene: TRBJ2-2

CDR3aa: CASSQEDRGLDEQYF
CDR3nt: TGTGCCAGCAGCCAAGAGGACAGGGGGCTCGACGAGCAGTACTTC
d_gene: TRBD1
v_gene: TRBV4-2
abundance: few
j_gene: TRBJ2-7

CDR3aa: CASSMTSGLNNEQFF
CDR3nt: TGTGCCAGTAGTATGACTAGCGGACTTAACAATGAGCAGTTCTTC
d_gene: TRBD2
v_gene: TRBV19
abundance: .
j_gene: TRBJ2-1

CDR3aa: CASSAARANYGYTF
CDR3nt: TGTGCCAGCAGCGCTGCCAGAGCTAACTATGGCTACACCTTC
d_gene: .
v_gene: TRBV9
abundance: .
j_gene: TRBJ1-2

CDR3aa: CASRERGAAYQETQYF
CDR3nt: TGTGCCAGCCGGGAGCGGGGGGCTGCCTACCAAGAGACCCAGTACTTC
d_gene: TRBD2
v_gene: TRBV7-9
abundance: .
j_gene: TRBJ2-5

CDR3aa: CAWSIETQYF
CDR3nt: TGTGCCTGGAGTATAGAGACCCAGTACTTC
d_gene: .
v_gene: TRBV30
abundance: .
j_gene: TRBJ2-5

CDR3aa: CASSLGTIQSPLHF
CDR3nt: TGTGCCAGCAGCTTAGGTACTATTCAATCACCCCTCCACTTT
d_gene: .
v_gene: TRBV7-2
abundance: .
j_gene: TRBJ1-6

CDR3aa: CTSSQDEREGPADTQYF
CDR3nt: TGCACCAGCAGCCAAGATGAACGGGAGGGCCCGGCAGATACGCAGTATTTT
d_gene: .
v_gene: TRBV1
abundance: .
j_gene: TRBJ2-3

CDR3aa: CAWSVVGASTGELFF
CDR3nt: TGTGCCTGGAGTGTTGTGGGGGCTTCCACCGGGGAGCTGTTTTTT
d_gene: .
v_gene: TRBV30
abundance: .
j_gene: TRBJ2-2

CDR3aa: CASNFRDRVDNEQFF
CDR3nt: TGTGCCAGCAATTTTCGTGACAGGGTAGACAATGAGCAGTTCTTC
d_gene: TRBD1
v_gene: TRBV2
abundance: .
j_gene: TRBJ2-1

CDR3aa: CASSANQDTQYF
CDR3nt: TGTGCCAGCAGCGCTAACCAAGATACGCAGTATTTT
d_gene: .
v_gene: TRBV9
abundance: .
j_gene: TRBJ2-3

CDR3aa: CASSQGRGDVRGANVLTF
CDR3nt: TGCGCCAGCAGCCAAGGGCGAGGGGACGTGAGGGGGGCCAACGTCCTGACTTTC
d_gene: .
v_gene: TRBV4-1
abundance: .
j_gene: TRBJ2-6